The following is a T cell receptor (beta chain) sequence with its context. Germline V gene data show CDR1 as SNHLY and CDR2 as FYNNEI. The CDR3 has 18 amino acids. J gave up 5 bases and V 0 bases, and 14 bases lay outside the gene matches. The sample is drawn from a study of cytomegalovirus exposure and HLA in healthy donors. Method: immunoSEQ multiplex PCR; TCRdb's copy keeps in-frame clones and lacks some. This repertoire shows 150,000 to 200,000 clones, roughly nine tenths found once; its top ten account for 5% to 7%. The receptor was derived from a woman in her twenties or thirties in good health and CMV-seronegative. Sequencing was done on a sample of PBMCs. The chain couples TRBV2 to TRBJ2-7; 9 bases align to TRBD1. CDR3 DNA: TGTGCCAGCAGTGAAGCGCGAGGAACCGGGACAGGGATGGACGAGCAGTACTTC. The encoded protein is CASSEARGTGTGMDEQYF.